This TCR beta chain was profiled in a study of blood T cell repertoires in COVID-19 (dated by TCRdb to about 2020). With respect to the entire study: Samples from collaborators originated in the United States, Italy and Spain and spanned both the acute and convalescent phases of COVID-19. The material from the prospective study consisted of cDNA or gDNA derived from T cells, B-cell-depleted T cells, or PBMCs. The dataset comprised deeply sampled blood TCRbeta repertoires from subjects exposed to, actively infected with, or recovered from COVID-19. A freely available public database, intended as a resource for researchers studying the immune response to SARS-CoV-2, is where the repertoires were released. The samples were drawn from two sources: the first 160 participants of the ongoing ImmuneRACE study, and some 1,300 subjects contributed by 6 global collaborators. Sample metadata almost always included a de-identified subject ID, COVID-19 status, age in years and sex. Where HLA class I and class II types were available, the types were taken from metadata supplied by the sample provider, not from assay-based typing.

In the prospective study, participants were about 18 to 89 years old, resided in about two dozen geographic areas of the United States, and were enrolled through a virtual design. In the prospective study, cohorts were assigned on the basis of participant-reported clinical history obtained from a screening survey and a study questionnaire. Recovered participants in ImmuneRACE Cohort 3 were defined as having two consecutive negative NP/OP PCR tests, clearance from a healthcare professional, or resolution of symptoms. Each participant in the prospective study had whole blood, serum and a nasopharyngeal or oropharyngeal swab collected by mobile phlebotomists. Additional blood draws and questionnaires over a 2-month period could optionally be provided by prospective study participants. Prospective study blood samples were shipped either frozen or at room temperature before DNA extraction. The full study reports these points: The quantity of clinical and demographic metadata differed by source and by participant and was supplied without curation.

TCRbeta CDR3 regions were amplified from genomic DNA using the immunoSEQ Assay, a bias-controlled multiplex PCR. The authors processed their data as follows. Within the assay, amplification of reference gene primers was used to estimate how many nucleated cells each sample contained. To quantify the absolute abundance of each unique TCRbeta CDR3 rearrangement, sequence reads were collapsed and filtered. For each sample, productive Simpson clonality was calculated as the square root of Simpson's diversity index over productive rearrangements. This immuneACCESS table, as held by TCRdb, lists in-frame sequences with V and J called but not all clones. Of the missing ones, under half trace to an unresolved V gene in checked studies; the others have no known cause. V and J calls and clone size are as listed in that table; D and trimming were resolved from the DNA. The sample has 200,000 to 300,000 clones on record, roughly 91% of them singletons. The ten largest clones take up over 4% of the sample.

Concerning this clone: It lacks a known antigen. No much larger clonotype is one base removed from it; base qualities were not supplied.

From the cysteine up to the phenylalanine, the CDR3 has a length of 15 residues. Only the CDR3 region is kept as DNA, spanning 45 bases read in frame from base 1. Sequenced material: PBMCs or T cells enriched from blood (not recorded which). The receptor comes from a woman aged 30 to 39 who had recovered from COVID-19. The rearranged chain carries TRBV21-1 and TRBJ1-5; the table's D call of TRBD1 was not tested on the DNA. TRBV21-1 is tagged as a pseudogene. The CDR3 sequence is CASSKDRKRNQPQHF. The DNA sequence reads TGTGCCAGCAGCAAGGACAGGAAACGCAATCAGCCCCAGCATTTT.